This T cell receptor beta chain was profiled in a study of cytomegalovirus exposure and HLA in healthy donors. After removal of 1 base from V and 4 bases from J, the junction contained 5 bases not matched to a gene. In germline, CDR1 is MNHNS, CDR2 SASEGT. The CDR3 covers 16 residues. 13 Jbeta primers and 60 Vbeta primers were used for the PCR. Generated by immunoSEQ multiplex PCR, the TCRdb table keeps only in-frame clones and is missing some. The sample consists of some 150,000 clones, about 84% of them appearing once. The V gene is TRBV6-1, the J gene TRBJ2-2; TRBD1 agrees at 8 bases. Input material: PBMCs. The clonotype was recovered from a male donor in good health and CMV-seronegative. Here the CDR3 reads CASSEEQGDFTGELFF. For the CDR3, the DNA is TGTGCCAGCAGTGAAGAACAGGGGGATTTCACCGGGGAGCTGTTTTTT.